Presented here are 13 T cell receptor beta chains from one specimen sequenced in a study of cytomegalovirus exposure and HLA in healthy donors. It was with 60 Vbeta and 13 Jbeta primers that the PCR ran. Data came from immunoSEQ multiplex PCR; TCRdb stores just in-frame clones and leaves some out. The table for this sample gives 100,000 to 150,000 clones. The sequencing sample was made of PBMCs. The receptors originated from a woman aged 40 to 50 in good health and CMV-seropositive.

The chain combines TRBV7-9 with TRBJ1-5; D gene ambiguous. Germline lookup yields CDR1 SEHNR and CDR2 FQNEAQ (reference sequence). Trimming stripped 3 bases from V and 1 base from J, with 7 bases between. This CDR3 region has 14 residues. The chain's CDR3 is CASSFDGSNQPQHF. The CDR3 DNA reads TGTGCCAGCAGCTTTGACGGGAGCAATCAGCCCCAGCATTTT.

The chain has TRBV6-5 and TRBJ2-1; D is unclear. This CDR3 spans 11 amino acids. Trimming pared 6 bases from V and 7 bases from J, leaving 7 bases between. Germline V gives CDR1 MNHEY, CDR2 SVGAGI. DNA of the CDR3: TGTGCCAGCAGCGGTCCAAATGAGCAGTTCTTC. Its protein product is CASSGPNEQFF.

This chain connects TRBV10-1 to TRBJ2-7; 8 bases agree with TRBD2. This CDR3 region has 18 residues. V shed 0 bases, J shed 1 base, and the junction held 11 bases outside the gene matches. CDR1 and CDR2 from the germline V gene are WNHNN and SYGVQD (reference sequence). This CDR3 is CASSESKGRGDSSYEQYF. The CDR3, as DNA: TGCGCCAGCAGTGAGTCTAAGGGGCGGGGGGATAGTTCCTACGAGCAGTACTTC.

This sequence joins TRBV28 and TRBJ1-5; no clear D gene. This CDR3 comprises 16 residues. Per the germline V gene, CDR1 is MDHEN and CDR2 is SYDVKM. V lost 2 bases, J lost 0 bases, and 11 bases lay in between. The CDR3 spells CASSLDQAYSNQPQHF. The CDR3 DNA is TGTGCCAGCAGTTTAGATCAGGCCTATAGCAATCAGCCCCAGCATTTT.

The V and J genes are TRBV9 and TRBJ2-5, with 8 bases fitting TRBD2. Looked up from germline, CDR1 is SGDLS and CDR2 is YYNGEE. The CDR3 spans 17 residues. V shed 0 bases and J 5 bases; nucleotides not matched to a gene: 12. The CDR3 spells CASSVGTSGASGETQYF. CDR3 nucleotides: TGTGCCAGCAGCGTAGGTACTAGCGGCGCTTCCGGGGAGACCCAGTACTTC.

J is TRBJ2-2 and V is TRBV5-1; 7 positions match TRBD2. CDR1 is SGHRS, CDR2 YFSETQ, per germline. The CDR3 covers 15 residues. With V trimmed by 3 bases and J by 6 bases, 8 bases remained unmatched. The CDR3 reads CASSSTGTTPGELFF. The DNA for the CDR3 is TGCGCCAGCAGCTCTACCGGGACTACGCCCGGGGAGCTGTTTTTT.

V and J are TRBV6-5 and TRBJ2-1; perhaps TRBD2 as D (5 bases). Germline values: CDR1 MNHEY, CDR2 SVGAGI. V lost 5 bases to trimming and J lost 5 bases, with 10 bases between them. CDR3 size: 13 residues. CDR3 nucleotides: TGTGCCAGCAGTCCGGGGAGTCACAATGAGCAGTTCTTC. The encoded protein is CASSPGSHNEQFF.

The chain employs TRBV7-9 and TRBJ1-2; 9 positions match TRBD1. V trimming: 2 bases; J trimming: 8 bases; junction bases outside the gene matches: 9. This CDR3 is built from 15 residues. The germline gives CDR1 SEHNR, CDR2 FQNEAQ (reference sequence). CDR3 amino acids: CASSLIAGTGYGYTF. The CDR3 bases are TGTGCCAGCAGCTTAATAGCCGGGACAGGGTACGGCTACACCTTC.

The chain carries TRBV7-3 and TRBJ1-1; D is unresolved. CDR3 length: 13 amino acids. Per germline, CDR1 SGHTA and CDR2 FQGTGA. Between the trimmed V and J ends, which lost 4 bases and 3 bases, there was a span of 9 bases. The CDR3 region is CASSSVGDTEAFF. The CDR3 DNA follows: TGTGCCAGCAGCTCAGTCGGGGACACTGAAGCTTTCTTT.

V gene TRBV7-2 combines with J gene TRBJ1-6; 8 nucleotides agree with TRBD1. V lost 5 bases and J lost 8; bases outside the gene matches: 8. CDR3 length: 15 residues. Looked up from germline, CDR1 is SGHTA and CDR2 is FQGNSA. CDR3 sequence: CASSRGQAGHSPLHF. The CDR3 bases are TGTGCCAGCAGCCGGGGACAGGCGGGACATTCACCCCTCCACTTT.

This sequence joins TRBV19 and TRBJ1-1; 11 bases are shared with TRBD1. CDR3 length: 15 residues. Germline CDR1 is LNHDA and CDR2 is SQIVND (reference sequence). V shed 7 bases, J shed 3 bases, and the junction held 7 bases outside the gene matches. CDR3 DNA: TGTGCCAGTATTCGGGACAGGGGGTTCGACACTGAAGCTTTCTTT. Translated, it gives CASIRDRGFDTEAFF.

This chain connects TRBV5-6 to TRBJ2-1, with D perhaps matching TRBD1 (5 bases). The CDR3 covers 13 residues. Trimming stripped 2 bases from V and 8 bases from J, with 11 bases between. Per the germline V gene, CDR1 is SGHDT and CDR2 is YYEEEE. The CDR3 bases are TGTGCCAGCAGCTTCTTAGGGGTCGATGAGCAGTTCTTC. Amino acid sequence: CASSFLGVDEQFF.

The V and J genes are TRBV19 and TRBJ1-6; TRBD1 matches at 9 bases. CDR1 and CDR2 (germline): LNHDA, SQIVND (reference sequence). The junction had 8 bases not matched to a gene; V was cut back by 7 bases and J by 7 bases. The CDR3 consists of 15 residues. The CDR3 sequence: CASTTATGGNSPLHF. The CDR3, as DNA: TGTGCCAGTACCACAGCTACAGGGGGCAATTCACCCCTCCACTTT.